These 32 T cell receptor beta chains came from one sample sequenced in a study of Ad26.COV2.S vaccination and SARS-CoV-2 variants. As to treatment: roughly 19 received Ad26.COV2.S at low or high dose, single or two shots; about five received placebo; per-sample allocation not given. The investigators took samples on day 63 after the first vaccine or placebo injection. Assay used: immunoSEQ multiplex PCR; TCRdb lists only in-frame clones, some missing. The table has about 420,000 clones, approximately 90% seen once. The sequenced sample was peripheral blood, obtained in a trial of Ad26.COV2.S vaccine versus placebo. Receptors originate from a person between 18 and 65 years old who received the Ad26.COV2.S COVID-19 vaccine or a placebo.

The J gene is TRBJ2-2, the V gene TRBV3-1 (or the pseudogene TRBV3-2), with D possibly matching TRBD2 (6 bases). V lost 3 bases, J lost 3 bases, and 11 bases lay in between. Looked up from germline, CDR1 is LGHDT and CDR2 is YNNKEL (reference sequence). This CDR3 has 15 amino acids. The chain's CDR3 is CASSQAGQYTGELFF. DNA for the CDR3: TGTGCCAGCAGCCAGGCGGGGCAGTACACCGGGGAGCTGTTTTTT.

This clone was seen more than once but under ten times. The V gene is TRBV7-3, the J gene TRBJ1-5, with unresolved D. The CDR3 has 13 amino acids. Germline V gives CDR1 SGHTA, CDR2 FQGTGA. V lost 7 bases, J lost 0 bases, and 7 bases lay in between. The CDR3 nucleotides read TGTGCCAGCATCGGGGATAGCAATCAGCCCCAGCATTTT. This gives the protein CASIGDSNQPQHF.

This clone has ten or more counts. The chain combines TRBV5-4 with TRBJ2-7; a weak D match, TRBD2 (5 bases). V was clipped by 2 bases and J by 6 bases, with 12 bases between them. CDR3 length: 13 amino acids. CDR1 and CDR2 (germline): SGHNT, YYREEE (reference sequence). The CDR3 sequence is CASSFGLATEQYF. CDR3 DNA sequence: TGTGCCAGCAGCTTTGGTCTAGCAACCGAGCAGTACTTC.

The V call is TRBV7-3, the J call TRBJ2-3, with 11 bases fitting TRBD1. V lost 5 bases and J lost 5; bases outside the gene matches: 12. CDR1 and CDR2 (germline): SGHTA, FQGTGA. The CDR3 spans 17 residues. The CDR3 sequence is CASSQGGGTGGRDTQYF. The CDR3 nucleotides read TGTGCCAGCAGCCAAGGAGGCGGGACAGGGGGGAGAGATACGCAGTATTTT.

Only one count was recorded for this clone. The rearrangement uses TRBV28 and TRBJ2-1, with 8 positions matching TRBD1. J lost 4 bases, V lost 3 bases, and 5 bases had no gene match. This CDR3 is 15 amino acids long. Germline CDR1 is MDHEN and CDR2 is SYDVKM. The CDR3 reads CASSFSGGGYNEQFF. The CDR3 DNA follows: TGTGCCAGCAGTTTCTCAGGGGGCGGTTACAATGAGCAGTTCTTC. Full variable domain (rest looked up from reference TRBV28 and TRBJ2-1): DVKVTQSSRYLVKRTGEKVFLECVQDMDHENMFWYRQDPGLGLRLIYFSYDVKMKEKGDIPEGYSVSREKKERFSLILESASTNQTSMYLCASSFSGGGYNEQFFGPGTRLTVL.

Written as DNA, the CDR3 is TGTGCCAGCAGTTTAAGGCCGGGAATGAACACTGAAGCTTTCTTT. It specifies CASSLRPGMNTEAFF. The chain employs TRBV27 and TRBJ1-1; D unclear. Germline lookup yields CDR1 MNHEY and CDR2 SMNVEV (reference sequence). The CDR3 is 15 amino acids. V lost 2 bases to trimming and J lost 0 bases, with 10 bases between them.

The chain couples TRBV7-8 to TRBJ2-7; D is possibly TRBD2 (7 bases). CDR3 length equals 15 residues. CDR1 is SGHVS, CDR2 FQNEAQ, per germline. Trimming stripped 5 bases from V and 3 bases from J, with 17 bases between. CDR3 in DNA: TGTGCCAGCAGCCCCAAAGGGGGGGGCAACTACGAGCAGTACTTC. Translated: CASSPKGGGNYEQYF. The variable domain in full, with the rest retrieved from reference TRBV7-8 and TRBJ2-7, is GAGVSQSPRYKVAKRGQDVALRCDPISGHVSLFWYQQALGQGPEFLTYFQNEAQLDKSGLPSDRFFAERPEGSVSTLKIQRTQQEDSAVYLCASSPKGGGNYEQYFGPGTRLTVT.

The V gene is TRBV6-1, the J gene TRBJ2-5; 7 bases line up with TRBD2. Losses at the gene ends were 8 bases for V and 5 bases for J; bases not matched to a gene: 5. This CDR3 region has 12 residues. Germline lookup yields CDR1 MNHNS and CDR2 SASEGT. Here the CDR3 DNA reads TGTGCCAGCCGGGGGGTGAGGGAGACCCAGTACTTC. Its translation: CASRGVRETQYF.

The V call is TRBV27, the J call TRBJ2-1; D unresolved. The CDR3 covers 13 residues. V lost 0 bases and J lost 9, with 9 bases in between. CDR1 is MNHEY, CDR2 SMNVEV, per germline (reference sequence). As DNA, the CDR3 is TGTGCCAGCAGTTTATCGCTGGGTCTTGAGCAGTTCTTC. It encodes CASSLSLGLEQFF.

The chain is built from TRBV19 and TRBJ2-1, with 12 bases fitting TRBD2. Germline V gives CDR1 LNHDA, CDR2 SQIVND (reference sequence). Unmatched junction bases numbered 16, after V lost 3 bases and J lost 10 bases. The CDR3 runs 18 residues. The CDR3 loop is CASSIGASGGAKVWEQFF. The CDR3, as DNA: TGTGCCAGTAGTATCGGGGCTAGCGGGGGGGCCAAAGTGTGGGAGCAGTTCTTC.

This chain uses TRBV30 with TRBJ1-5; D is unresolved. Germline V gene data show CDR1 as GTSNPN and CDR2 as SVGIG (reference sequence). The CDR3 is 14 amino acids. V was clipped by 3 bases and J by 0 bases, with 9 bases between them. The CDR3 sequence: CAWRQSNSNQPQHF. The CDR3 nucleotides are TGTGCCTGGAGACAGAGCAATAGCAATCAGCCCCAGCATTTT.

The chain has TRBV12-3 or TRBV12-4 and TRBJ1-1; perhaps TRBD1 as D (6 bases). Between the trimmed V and J ends, which lost 1 base and 7 bases, there was a span of 10 bases. CDR3 size: 13 residues. In DNA form, the CDR3 reads TGTGCCAGCAGTTTAGAACAGGGTGTTGAAGCTTTCTTT. Residues: CASSLEQGVEAFF.

The chain couples TRBV14 to TRBJ1-6, with D unclear. The CDR3 has 14 amino acids. Germline values: CDR1 SGHDN, CDR2 FVKESK. V was trimmed by 1 base and J by 4 bases, leaving 5 bases between them. In DNA, the CDR3 is TGTGCCAGCAGCCAAGTCGGATATAATTCACCCCTCCACTTT. It translates to CASSQVGYNSPLHF.

This clone was seen a few times. This chain connects TRBV6-2 or TRBV6-3 to TRBJ1-2, with D tentatively TRBD1 (6 bases). The germline V gene has CDR1 MNHEY and CDR2 SVGEGT. There are 15 residues in the CDR3. Trimming removed 5 bases from V and 3 bases from J, with 16 bases in between. CDR3 region: CASSLWGASDYGYTF. The CDR3 nucleotides are TGTGCCAGCAGTCTGTGGGGGGCATCGGACTATGGCTACACCTTC.

V usage is TRBV6-1 and J usage is TRBJ2-7, with D perhaps matching TRBD1 (7 bases). V gave up 0 bases and J gave up 7 bases, with 10 bases separating them. This CDR3 contains 13 residues. Germline lookup yields CDR1 MNHNS and CDR2 SASEGT. The CDR3 sequence: CASSEAQGGEQYF. The CDR3 DNA reads TGTGCCAGCAGTGAAGCTCAGGGGGGAGAGCAGTACTTC.

This clone came up once. The rearrangement joins TRBV6-1 to TRBJ2-7; D not certain. V lost 1 base and J lost 4, with 14 bases in between. Germline lookup yields CDR1 MNHNS and CDR2 SASEGT. The CDR3 spans 15 residues. The CDR3 sequence: CASSEGSEVRYEQYF. The CDR3 DNA sequence: TGTGCCAGCAGTGAAGGATCAGAGGTGAGATACGAGCAGTACTTC.

This clone occurred once. The chain employs TRBV3-1 (or the pseudogene TRBV3-2) and TRBJ1-1; perhaps TRBD1 as D (6 bases). Between the trimmed V and J ends, which lost 0 bases and 6 bases, there was a span of 23 bases. The CDR3 is 18 residues long. From germline, CDR1 is LGHDT and CDR2 YNNKEL (reference sequence). The CDR3 loop reads CASSQDPGTQLSGAEAFF. CDR3 coding DNA: TGTGCCAGCAGCCAAGATCCCGGGACACAGCTCTCGGGAGCTGAAGCTTTCTTT.

J is TRBJ2-1 and V is TRBV11-2, with TRBD2 identical over 9 bases. The germline V gene has CDR1 SGHAT and CDR2 FQNNGV. This CDR3 is built from 17 residues. Unmatched junction bases numbered 12, after V lost 4 bases and J lost 5 bases. CDR3 DNA sequence: TGTGCCAGCAGCTCCTCGCGGGAGCGGGGGGCACACAATGAGCAGTTCTTC. Protein: CASSSSRERGAHNEQFF.

The chain carries TRBV6-5 and TRBJ2-4; the match to TRBD1 covers 9 bases. Germline CDR1 is MNHEY and CDR2 is SVGAGI. The CDR3 has 14 residues. Losses at the gene ends were 5 bases for V and 7 bases for J; bases not matched to a gene: 6. This chain's CDR3 is CASSRGQGGNIQYF. The DNA for the CDR3 is TGTGCCAGCAGTCGGGGACAGGGCGGGAACATTCAGTACTTC.

The count of this clone is one. The chain joins TRBV28 to TRBJ1-2; perhaps TRBD1 as D (6 bases). Germline CDR1 MDHEN, CDR2 SYDVKM. Trimming removed 5 bases from V and 8 bases from J, with 15 bases in between. The CDR3 has 13 residues. This chain's CDR3 is CASSRDRTKGYTF. The DNA for the CDR3 is TGTGCCAGCAGTCGCGACAGGACCAAGGGCTACACCTTC.

The chain uses TRBV9 and TRBJ1-2; D is possibly TRBD1 (6 bases). V was cut by 0 bases and J by 6 bases, with 15 bases left in between. Germline V gene sequence: CDR1 SGDLS, CDR2 YYNGEE. This CDR3 has 15 residues. The CDR3 DNA is TGTGCCAGCAGCGTAGCCGACGGGGGCGGAGATGGCTACACCTTC. Translated, it gives CASSVADGGGDGYTF.

The chain carries TRBV7-2 and TRBJ2-1; TRBD2 matches at 7 bases. Germline V CDR1 and CDR2: SGHTA, FQGNSA. J gave up 4 bases and V 5 bases, and 8 bases lay outside the gene matches. The CDR3 is 15 amino acids. CDR3 nucleotide sequence: TGTGCCAGCAGCCCCAGCGGGGTCTCATACAATGAGCAGTTCTTC. Translation gives CASSPSGVSYNEQFF.

CDR3 region: CASSTWDRDYGYTF. The DNA of the CDR3 is TGTGCCAGTAGTACCTGGGACAGGGACTATGGCTACACCTTC. The V gene is TRBV19, the J gene TRBJ1-2, with 9 bases fitting TRBD1. The CDR3 contains 14 residues. Germline V lookup: CDR1 LNHDA, CDR2 SQIVND (reference sequence). After removal of 4 bases from V and 3 bases from J, the junction contained 3 bases not matched to a gene.

The chain uses TRBV29-1 and TRBJ2-7; D possibly corresponds to TRBD1 (7 bases). The CDR3 runs to 13 residues. Trimming cost V 6 bases and J 6 bases, with 18 bases left between them. Germline V gives CDR1 SQVTM, CDR2 ANQGSEA. Written as DNA, the CDR3 is TGCAGCGTCGCCAAACGGGGGACAGTCGAGCAGTACTTC. This encodes CSVAKRGTVEQYF.

The J gene is TRBJ1-2, the V gene TRBV29-1; D ambiguous. The ends were cut back, 1 base at V and 2 bases at J, with 8 bases in the middle. The CDR3 sequence is 13 residues long. Germline CDR1 reads SQVTM; CDR2 reads ANQGSEA. The CDR3 region is CSVEGPGNYGYTF. The CDR3 coding sequence is TGCAGCGTTGAAGGCCCCGGCAACTATGGCTACACCTTC.

The chain carries TRBV2 and TRBJ2-7; the D gene is possibly TRBD1 (5 bases). CDR1 SNHLY and CDR2 FYNNEI come from the germline V gene. The ends were cut back, 1 base at V and 4 bases at J, with 8 bases in the middle. CDR3 size: 13 residues. The CDR3 sequence is CASSEGTFYEQYF. CDR3 nucleotide sequence: TGTGCCAGCAGTGAAGGGACATTTTACGAGCAGTACTTC. Supplemented by reference TRBV2 and TRBJ2-7, the full variable domain reads EPEVTQTPSHQVTQMGQEVILRCVPISNHLYFYWYRQILGQKVEFLVSFYNNEISEKSEIFDDQFSVERPDGSNFTLKIRSTKLEDSAMYFCASSEGTFYEQYFGPGTRLTVT.

The rearrangement uses TRBV5-4 and TRBJ2-7, with 10 bases aligning to TRBD2. V was clipped by 2 bases and J by 2 bases; unmatched bases: 13. Germline CDR1 is SGHNT and CDR2 is YYREEE (reference sequence). This CDR3 has 18 residues. The CDR3 reads CASSLAHLSGGTTYEQYF. As DNA, the CDR3 is TGTGCCAGCAGCTTAGCGCATCTTAGCGGGGGGACAACCTACGAGCAGTACTTC. Supplemented by reference TRBV5-4 and TRBJ2-7, the full variable domain reads ETGVTQSPTHLIKTRGQQVTLRCSSQSGHNTVSWYQQALGQGPQFIFQYYREEENGRGNFPPRFSGLQFPNYSSELNVNALELDDSALYLCASSLAHLSGGTTYEQYFGPGTRLTVT.

This clone was counted only a few times. The chain is built from TRBV6-5 and TRBJ2-1; possibly TRBD2 for D (5 bases). Trimming removed 5 bases from V and 8 bases from J, with 13 bases in between. Per the germline V gene, CDR1 is MNHEY and CDR2 is SVGAGI. The CDR3 has 13 residues. The CDR3 reads CASSSGDVDEQFF. CDR3 coding DNA: TGTGCCAGCAGTAGCGGCGACGTCGATGAGCAGTTCTTC.

With respect to this clone: One junction end does not reproduce the germline sequence, and a read error may be involved. V gene TRBV12-3 or TRBV12-4 combines with J gene TRBJ2-1; 10 bases align to TRBD2. The CDR3 is 13 amino acids. The CDR3 is CASRSRSGGARIF. The CDR3 bases are TGTGCCAGCCGTTCCAGAAGCGGGGGGGCGCGAATCTTC.

This sequence joins TRBV2 and TRBJ1-2; possibly TRBD1 for D (6 bases). This CDR3 comprises 16 residues. Trimming took 4 bases from V and 8 from J, leaving 23 bases between them. Looked up from germline, CDR1 is SNHLY and CDR2 is FYNNEI. The CDR3 spells CASSGTDSGAMRGYTF. CDR3 in DNA: TGTGCCAGCAGTGGGACGGACAGCGGTGCGATGCGGGGCTACACCTTC.

The V call is TRBV12-3 or TRBV12-4, the J call TRBJ2-5; D is ambiguous. There are 13 residues in the CDR3. V was pared by 2 bases and J by 2 bases, with 6 bases between. CDR3 region: CASSLYGQETQYF. The CDR3 DNA reads as TGTGCCAGCAGTTTATATGGACAAGAGACCCAGTACTTC.

This clone has just one count. V gene TRBV5-1 combines with J gene TRBJ2-7; D might be TRBD1 (6 bases). The V gene lost 1 base and the J gene lost 5 bases, with 13 bases spanning the gap. The CDR3 has 14 residues. Germline V gene sequence: CDR1 SGHRS, CDR2 YFSETQ. This CDR3 is CASSLTTGSNEQYF. For the CDR3, the DNA is TGCGCCAGCAGCTTGACGACAGGCAGCAACGAGCAGTACTTC.